This T cell receptor (beta chain) was identified in a study of OX40 agonist ivuxolimab in advanced cancers. J lost 0 bases, V lost 5 bases, and 18 bases had no gene match. The CDR3 totals 20 residues. Germline V gives CDR1 SGHVS, CDR2 FQNEAQ. Data came from immunoSEQ multiplex PCR; TCRdb stores just in-frame clones and leaves some out. The profile covers around 58,000 clones, with roughly 84% appearing a single time and 27% taken by the ten largest. The sequence derives from an adult with an advanced solid tumor such as melanoma, head and neck, liver or kidney cancer. The sequencing here drew on CD4+ or CD8+ T cells sorted from blood, taken in a trial of the OX40 agonist ivuxolimab. The V gene is TRBV7-8, the J gene TRBJ2-1, with 8 bases fitting TRBD2. For the CDR3, the DNA is TGTGCCAGCAGCATTCCGGGACTAGACCGGTATAGAGGCTCCTACAATGAGCAGTTCTTC. Translation: CASSIPGLDRYRGSYNEQFF.